These T cell receptor beta chains were read from a single sample in a study of cytomegalovirus exposure and HLA in healthy donors. Sequencing was performed with immunoSEQ multiplex PCR; in TCRdb, only in-frame clones are kept and a portion is missing. The sample includes about 130,000 clones, 89% of them seen just once. The sequencing input was PBMCs. The receptor source for this set is a woman aged 18-35 years in good health and CMV-seronegative. CDR3s include the opening cysteine and the closing phenylalanine or tryptophan. The order of the fields is J gene, clone size, V gene, CDR3 length, D gene, CDR3 DNA, CDR3 protein. The D gene is left open where the match is weak. Clone size is given for some rows only: seen once, a few or many times, or a class if the clone is expanded.

j_call: TRBJ1-2
clone_size: -
v_call: TRBV11-2
cdr3_length: 15
d_call: TRBD1
cdr3_nt: TGTGCCAGCAGCTTAGTTCAGTCAGGGGGATACGGCTACACCTTC
cdr3_aa: CASSLVQSGGYGYTF

j_call: TRBJ1-2
clone_size: once
v_call: TRBV4-2
cdr3_length: 15
d_call: TRBD1
cdr3_nt: TGTGCCAGCAGCCGCCGGGACAGCTTCACGGGTGGCTACACCTTC
cdr3_aa: CASSRRDSFTGGYTF

j_call: TRBJ1-3
clone_size: -
v_call: TRBV28
cdr3_length: 12
d_call: -
cdr3_nt: TGTGCCAGCAGACGTCTACGAAACACCATATATTTT
cdr3_aa: CASRRLRNTIYF

j_call: TRBJ1-2
clone_size: -
v_call: TRBV7-2
cdr3_length: 12
d_call: TRBD1
cdr3_nt: TGTGCCAGCAGCGAGACCGGGACAGTGATCACCTTC
cdr3_aa: CASSETGTVITF

j_call: TRBJ1-5
clone_size: -
v_call: TRBV30
cdr3_length: 13
d_call: -
cdr3_nt: TGTGCCTGGAGTGTCGGGAGGGATCAGCCCCAGCATTTT
cdr3_aa: CAWSVGRDQPQHF

j_call: TRBJ2-1
clone_size: -
v_call: TRBV5-1
cdr3_length: 16
d_call: TRBD2
cdr3_nt: TGCGCCAGCAGCTTGACCGGGACTAGCGGATACAATGAGCAGTTCTTC
cdr3_aa: CASSLTGTSGYNEQFF

j_call: TRBJ1-1
clone_size: -
v_call: TRBV29-1
cdr3_length: 14
d_call: -
cdr3_nt: TGCAGCGTTGGAGGGTCCTACATGAACACTGAAGCTTTCTTT
cdr3_aa: CSVGGSYMNTEAFF

j_call: TRBJ2-7
clone_size: -
v_call: TRBV25-1
cdr3_length: 14
d_call: -
cdr3_nt: TGTGCCAGCAGTGCGGGACAAGGGGAATACGAGCAGTACTTC
cdr3_aa: CASSAGQGEYEQYF

j_call: TRBJ2-3
clone_size: -
v_call: TRBV6-1
cdr3_length: 18
d_call: TRBD1
cdr3_nt: TGTGCCAGCAGTGTAGACATGGGTGGGACAGGAACGACGGATACGCAGTATTTT
cdr3_aa: CASSVDMGGTGTTDTQYF

j_call: TRBJ2-1
clone_size: once
v_call: TRBV5-4
cdr3_length: 16
d_call: -
cdr3_nt: TGTGCCAGCAGCCCCCCTGTCTGGAGCGGGTACAATGAGCAGTTCTTC
cdr3_aa: CASSPPVWSGYNEQFF

j_call: TRBJ2-7
clone_size: -
v_call: TRBV29-1
cdr3_length: 15
d_call: TRBD1
cdr3_nt: TGCAGCGTTGAAGGCGGGACAGGGGCCCACTACGAGCAGTACTTC
cdr3_aa: CSVEGGTGAHYEQYF

j_call: TRBJ1-5
clone_size: -
v_call: TRBV19
cdr3_length: 16
d_call: -
cdr3_nt: TGTGCCAGTAGTACTGTAGGTGGGCTGAGCAATCAGCCCCAGCATTTT
cdr3_aa: CASSTVGGLSNQPQHF

j_call: TRBJ2-1
clone_size: -
v_call: TRBV19
cdr3_length: 12
d_call: -
cdr3_nt: TGTGCCAGTAGTATAGATCGGAATGAGCAGTTCTTC
cdr3_aa: CASSIDRNEQFF

j_call: TRBJ1-2
clone_size: -
v_call: TRBV7-9
cdr3_length: 16
d_call: TRBD1
cdr3_nt: TGTGCCAGCAGCGGGACAGGGGGCGCCTCTAACTATGGCTACACCTTC
cdr3_aa: CASSGTGGASNYGYTF

j_call: TRBJ1-3
clone_size: once
v_call: TRBV28
cdr3_length: 14
d_call: TRBD1
cdr3_nt: TGTGCCAGCAGCCTGACAGGGGCTGGAAACACCATATATTTT
cdr3_aa: CASSLTGAGNTIYF

j_call: TRBJ1-6
clone_size: -
v_call: TRBV28
cdr3_length: 15
d_call: TRBD1
cdr3_nt: TGTGCCAGCAATTTATCGGCAGGGGGGTGGTCACCCCTCCACTTT
cdr3_aa: CASNLSAGGWSPLHF

j_call: TRBJ2-1
clone_size: -
v_call: TRBV28
cdr3_length: 15
d_call: TRBD1
cdr3_nt: TGTGCCAGCAGCCCCGGGACAGGGGATTATAGTGAGCAGTTCTTC
cdr3_aa: CASSPGTGDYSEQFF

j_call: TRBJ2-3
clone_size: once
v_call: TRBV4-3
cdr3_length: 15
d_call: TRBD2
cdr3_nt: TGCGCCAGCAGCCAAGTTGCGGGAGGCACAGATACGCAGTATTTT
cdr3_aa: CASSQVAGGTDTQYF

j_call: TRBJ1-1
clone_size: -
v_call: TRBV11-2
cdr3_length: 15
d_call: -
cdr3_nt: TGTGCCAGCAGCGCGTCACCCCGGAGGAACACTGAAGCTTTCTTT
cdr3_aa: CASSASPRRNTEAFF

j_call: TRBJ1-1
clone_size: -
v_call: TRBV11-2
cdr3_length: 16
d_call: -
cdr3_nt: TGTGCCAGCAGCTCGCGTGTTTGGGGCGGGAACACTGAAGCTTTCTTT
cdr3_aa: CASSSRVWGGNTEAFF

j_call: TRBJ2-1
clone_size: -
v_call: TRBV28
cdr3_length: 17
d_call: TRBD2
cdr3_nt: TGTGCCAGCAGTTTAGGATTTAGCGGGCAATTTTACAATGAGCAGTTCTTC
cdr3_aa: CASSLGFSGQFYNEQFF

j_call: TRBJ2-3
clone_size: -
v_call: TRBV2
cdr3_length: 12
d_call: -
cdr3_nt: TGTGCCAGCAGCCCCACGGGGGATACGCAGTATTTT
cdr3_aa: CASSPTGDTQYF

j_call: TRBJ2-3
clone_size: -
v_call: TRBV19
cdr3_length: 14
d_call: TRBD1
cdr3_nt: TGTGCCAGTACGGCAGGGGGCTGGGGAGATACGCAGTATTTT
cdr3_aa: CASTAGGWGDTQYF

j_call: TRBJ1-5
clone_size: -
v_call: TRBV19
cdr3_length: 14
d_call: -
cdr3_nt: TGTGCCAGTAGTATAGATCGGTACCAACAGCCCCAGCATTTT
cdr3_aa: CASSIDRYQQPQHF

j_call: TRBJ2-1
clone_size: -
v_call: TRBV7-2
cdr3_length: 12
d_call: -
cdr3_nt: TGTGCCAGCAGCCTGTCTAGTCGCCGAATCATCTTC
cdr3_aa: CASSLSSRRIIF

j_call: TRBJ1-5
clone_size: -
v_call: TRBV27
cdr3_length: 15
d_call: TRBD1
cdr3_nt: TGTGCCAGCAGTTTAAGAACAGGGGACAATCAGCCCCAGCATTTT
cdr3_aa: CASSLRTGDNQPQHF

j_call: TRBJ2-5
clone_size: once
v_call: TRBV9
cdr3_length: 12
d_call: -
cdr3_nt: TGTGCCAGCAGCCAACAGGAAGAGACCCAGTACTTC
cdr3_aa: CASSQQEETQYF

j_call: TRBJ2-3
clone_size: -
v_call: TRBV15
cdr3_length: 15
d_call: -
cdr3_nt: TGTGCCACCAGTATCATACGCGTCGGGGTGGATACGCAGTATTTT
cdr3_aa: CATSIIRVGVDTQYF

j_call: TRBJ2-5
clone_size: -
v_call: TRBV4-2
cdr3_length: 19
d_call: TRBD2
cdr3_nt: TGTGCCAGCAGCCAGGCTAAGGTCAGCGGGGGACGGGATGTTGAGACCCAGTACTTC
cdr3_aa: CASSQAKVSGGRDVETQYF